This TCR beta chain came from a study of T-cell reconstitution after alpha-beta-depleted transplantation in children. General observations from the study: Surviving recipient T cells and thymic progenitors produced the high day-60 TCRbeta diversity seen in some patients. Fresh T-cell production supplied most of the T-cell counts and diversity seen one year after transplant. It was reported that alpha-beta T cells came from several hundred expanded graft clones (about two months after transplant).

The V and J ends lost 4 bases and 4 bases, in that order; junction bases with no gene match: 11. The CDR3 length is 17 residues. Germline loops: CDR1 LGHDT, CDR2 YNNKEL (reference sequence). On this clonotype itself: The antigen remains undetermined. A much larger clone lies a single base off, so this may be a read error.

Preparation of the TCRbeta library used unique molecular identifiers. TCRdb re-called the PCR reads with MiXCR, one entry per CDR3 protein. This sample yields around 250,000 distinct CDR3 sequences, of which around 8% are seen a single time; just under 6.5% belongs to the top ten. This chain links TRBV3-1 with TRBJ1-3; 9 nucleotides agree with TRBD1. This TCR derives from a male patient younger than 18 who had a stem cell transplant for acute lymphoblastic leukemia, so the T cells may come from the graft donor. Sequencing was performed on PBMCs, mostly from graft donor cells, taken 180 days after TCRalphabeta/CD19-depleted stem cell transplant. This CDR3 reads CASSLLVQGAYGNTIYF. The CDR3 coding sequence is TGTGCCAGCAGCCTCCTAGTACAGGGGGCTTACGGAAACACCATATATTTT.